The 20 T cell receptor beta chains presented below share a single source sample, sequenced in a study of regulatory T cells in long-lasting Graves disease. Library construction for TCR beta used iRepertoire HTBI primers and Arm-PCR of CDR3 regions. TCRdb processed the multiplex PCR reads anew with MiXCR; each CDR3 protein has one entry. The sample comprises 600,000 to 650,000 distinct CDR3 sequences, 15% to 20% of which are singletons, and approximately 20% rests with the top ten. Regarding time point: newly diagnosed GD, antithyroid drugs for less than 3 months. Extracted RNA from PBMCs served as the source of the TCR library. These same data were also listed under a study on T cells in Graves' hyperthyroidism and ophthalmopathy.

Sample: peripheral blood mononuclear cells (PBMCs), taken at new diagnosis, from a patient treated with antithyroid drugs. The source is a woman in her twenties or thirties with Graves disease.

The chain employs TRBV15 and TRBJ2-1; D is undetermined. The V gene lost 2 bases and the J gene lost 8 bases, with 16 bases spanning the gap. Per germline, CDR1 LNHNV and CDR2 YYDKDF (reference sequence). This CDR3 is 15 amino acids long. CDR3 sequence reads: CATSRYGPLNDEQFF. The CDR3 DNA is TGTGCCACCAGCAGATATGGGCCCCTTAACGATGAGCAGTTCTTC.

This clonotype was counted between two and nine times. The chain carries TRBV5-1 and TRBJ2-4; 8 nucleotides agree with TRBD2. CDR1 is SGHRS and CDR2 is YFSETQ in the germline V gene. The CDR3 spans 15 residues. V lost 2 bases to trimming and J lost 5 bases; unmatched junction nucleotides: 6. CDR3 DNA sequence: TGCGCCAGCAGCTTAGGGGTAGCGGGACAAAACATTCAGTACTTC. Protein sequence: CASSLGVAGQNIQYF.

This clonotype has a count of ten or more. The gene calls are TRBV3-1 and TRBJ1-1; D uncertain. Between the trimmed V and J ends, which lost 4 bases and 6 bases, there was a span of 6 bases. Germline V lookup: CDR1 LGHDT, CDR2 YNNKEL (reference sequence). The CDR3 extends over 11 amino acids. The CDR3: CASSRGAEAFF. The CDR3 DNA is TGTGCCAGCAGCCGCGGCGCTGAAGCTTTCTTT.

This clonotype was observed a handful of times. The gene calls are TRBV20-1 and TRBJ2-4; D unresolved. V lost 3 bases and J 7 bases, leaving 13 bases between the germline ends. Per the germline V gene, CDR1 is DFQATT and CDR2 is SNEGSKA (reference sequence). This CDR3 is built from 13 residues. The chain's CDR3 is CSARVDWLNIQYF. The CDR3 bases are TGCAGTGCTAGGGTCGATTGGTTGAACATTCAGTACTTC.

There are many counts of this clonotype. V is TRBV2 and J is TRBJ2-3; TRBD2 matches at 9 bases. The CDR3 is 14 amino acids. V was clipped by 8 bases and J by 3 bases; unmatched bases: 6. Per the germline V gene, CDR1 is SNHLY and CDR2 is FYNNEI. The CDR3 region has the DNA TGTGCCAGCTCGGCGGGAGGGGGGACAGATACGCAGTATTTT. Translating it yields CASSAGGGTDTQYF.

This clonotype was picked up a small number of times. The chain uses TRBV5-6 and TRBJ2-1; D is possibly TRBD2 (5 bases). Germline V gene lookup returns CDR1 SGHDT and CDR2 YYEEEE. The CDR3 loop spans 14 amino acids. Trimming cost V 0 bases and J 10 bases, with 14 bases left between them. The CDR3 region has the DNA TGTGCCAGCAGCTTGGTCGACTATCGAGGAGAGCAGTTCTTC. It translates to CASSLVDYRGEQFF.

This clonotype was detected only a few times. The CDR3 nucleotides are TGTGCCAGCTCGCCCGACATAGGGGGTGAAGCTTTCTTT. Translating it yields CASSPDIGGEAFF. The chain links TRBV18 to TRBJ1-1; D perhaps matches TRBD1 (6 bases). This CDR3 comprises 13 residues. CDR1 and CDR2 from the germline V gene are KGHSH and LQKENI. Trimming cost V 6 bases and J 7 bases, with 15 bases left between them.

This clonotype was seen a single time. The chain recombines TRBV20-1 with TRBJ2-2; 7 nucleotides line up with TRBD2. V gave up 2 bases and J gave up 6 bases; unmatched junction bases: 3. Germline lookup yields CDR1 DFQATT and CDR2 SNEGSKA (reference sequence). The CDR3 consists of 13 residues. CDR3 sequence (DNA): TGCAGTGCTAGACCACTAGCGTCCGGGGAGCTGTTTTTT. Its protein is CSARPLASGELFF.

This chain uses TRBV12-3 or TRBV12-4 with TRBJ1-5; TRBD1 might be the D (6 bases). Trimming pared 6 bases from V and 4 bases from J, leaving 13 bases between. This CDR3 contains 14 residues. The CDR3 is CASRRMGANQPQHF. The CDR3 DNA is TGTGCCAGCAGAAGAATGGGGGCGAATCAGCCCCAGCATTTT.

The table lists this clonotype with many counts. A junction boundary mismatches the germline segment, possibly from a read error. The rearrangement uses TRBV12-3 or TRBV12-4 and TRBJ1-1; TRBD1 matches 8 bases. There are 11 residues in the CDR3. CDR3 nucleotide sequence: TGTGCCAGCAGCCTGGGACAGGAGGGGATGTTT. It translates to CASSLGQEGMF.

Only a few counts were recorded for this clonotype. The chain is built from TRBV2 and TRBJ2-7; D is uncertain. V lost 5 bases, J lost 5 bases, and 7 bases lay in between. Germline lookup yields CDR1 SNHLY and CDR2 FYNNEI. The CDR3 is 11 amino acids. CDR3 coding DNA: TGTGCCAGCAGTTATAATCACGAGCAGTACTTC. It encodes CASSYNHEQYF.

The rearrangement joins TRBV29-1 to TRBJ2-7; 8 nucleotides align to TRBD1. Germline V gene sequence: CDR1 SQVTM, CDR2 ANQGSEA. Trimming at V came to 1 base and at J to 3 bases, leaving 2 bases not matched to a gene. The CDR3 sequence is 13 residues long. CDR3 loop: CSVEGQGYYEQYF. CDR3 DNA: TGCAGCGTTGAAGGACAGGGGTACTACGAGCAGTACTTC.

This clonotype was detected ten times or more. This chain uses TRBV11-2 with TRBJ2-1; 7 positions match TRBD2. The CDR3 covers 16 residues. V shed 5 bases and J 5 bases; nucleotides not matched to a gene: 12. CDR1 SGHAT and CDR2 FQNNGV come from the germline V gene. The CDR3 nucleotides read TGTGCCAGCAGCGGGGTGTGGCTAGCGGTTAACAATGAGCAGTTCTTC. It codes for CASSGVWLAVNNEQFF.

This clonotype has a count of ten or more. V is TRBV2 and J is TRBJ2-1; no reliable D call. Germline lookup yields CDR1 SNHLY and CDR2 FYNNEI. V lost 6 bases and J lost 6, with 12 bases in between. The CDR3 runs to 13 residues. CDR3 residues: CASRDRVVNEQFF. The CDR3, as DNA: TGTGCCAGCAGGGATCGGGTCGTCAATGAGCAGTTCTTC.

The count of this clonotype is one. The chain combines TRBV20-1 with TRBJ2-5; 9 bases map to TRBD2. The CDR3 is 15 amino acids. V shed 3 bases, J shed 7 bases, and the junction held 12 bases outside the gene matches. The germline CDR1 and CDR2 sequences are DFQATT and SNEGSKA (reference sequence). CDR3 bases: TGCAGTGCTAGTGTCCCCTCTAGCGGGAAAGGGACCCAGTACTTC. Translated: CSASVPSSGKGTQYF.

This chain joins TRBV12-3 or TRBV12-4 and TRBJ1-3, with unresolved D. V lost 3 bases to trimming and J lost 0 bases, with 6 bases between them. The CDR3 length is 14 residues. The CDR3 is CASSFFGSGNTIYF. CDR3 in DNA: TGTGCCAGCAGTTTCTTCGGCTCTGGAAACACCATATATTTT.

Notes on this clonotype: A read error may be the cause here, since a much bigger clone is one base away. The V and J genes are TRBV6-2 or TRBV6-3 and TRBJ2-3, with 10 bases identical to TRBD2. V was clipped by 10 bases and J by 1 base; unmatched bases: 11. The CDR3 extends over 16 amino acids. Germline V gene lookup returns CDR1 MNHEY and CDR2 SVGEGT. The CDR3 is CANRSVAGGGTDTQYF. The CDR3 DNA reads TGTGCCAACAGATCCGTAGCGGGAGGTGGCACAGATACGCAGTATTTT.

The chain recombines TRBV18 with TRBJ2-4, with D perhaps TRBD1 (6 bases). The CDR3 sequence is 18 residues long. Trimming pared 0 bases from V and 1 base from J, leaving 16 bases between. Germline V CDR1 and CDR2: KGHSH, LQKENI. CDR3 protein: CASSPPDSPGPAKNIQYF. The CDR3 DNA follows: TGTGCCAGCTCACCACCGGACAGTCCAGGGCCCGCCAAAAACATTCAGTACTTC.

This clonotype has at least ten counts. This chain links TRBV7-2 with TRBJ1-1, with D uncertain. Trimming took 7 bases from V and 0 from J, leaving 6 bases between them. The germline CDR1 and CDR2 sequences are SGHTA and FQGNSA. There are 12 residues in the CDR3. For the CDR3, the DNA is TGTGCCAGCAACTCAATGAACACTGAAGCTTTCTTT. Protein sequence: CASNSMNTEAFF.

The table lists this clonotype with a few counts. This rearrangement joins TRBV25-1 to TRBJ1-1; D is unresolved. CDR1 is MGHDK, CDR2 SYGVNS, per germline. Trimming took off 4 bases at V and 5 bases at J, with 14 bases between the two ends. This CDR3 is built from 14 residues. CDR3 nucleotide sequence: TGTGCCAGCAGTGGAGTTCCCGGGAGTACTGAAGCTTTCTTT. The encoded protein is CASSGVPGSTEAFF. Variable domain in full (rest from reference TRBV25-1 and TRBJ1-1): EADIYQTPRYLVIGTGKKITLECSQTMGHDKMYWYQQDPGMELHLIHYSYGVNSTEKGDLSSESTVSRIRTEHFPLTLESARPSHTSQYLCASSGVPGSTEAFFGQGTRLTVV.